These T cell receptor beta chains were read from a single sample in a study of blood T cell repertoires in COVID-19. Assay used: immunoSEQ multiplex PCR; TCRdb lists only in-frame clones, some missing. Seen here are approximately 170,000 clones, roughly 86% observed once, and the top ten hold under 3%. The specimen was peripheral blood. The receptors here all came from a woman of 80 years or more with COVID-19, enrolled during active disease. CDR3s leave out the opening cysteine and the closing phenylalanine or tryptophan.

cdr3_length,j_call,v_call,cdr3_aa
11,TRBJ1-5,TRBV12-3/TRBV12-4,ASRPQGNQPQH
13,TRBJ1-4,TRBV28,ASRTGEVTNEKLF
13,TRBJ1-1,TRBV10-3,ATTGQGARVTEAF
15,TRBJ2-3,TRBV14,ASSQDQFRSIADTQY
11,TRBJ2-5,TRBV7-2,ASSPGQKETQY
12,TRBJ1-1,TRBV5-6,ASNFVGGNTEAF
15,TRBJ1-1,TRBV15,ATSRESGNRMNTEAF
13,TRBJ1-4,TRBV21-1,ASSEPGTTNEKLF
12,TRBJ2-1,TRBV7-3,ASSFGRLANEQF
13,TRBJ2-5,TRBV5-6,ASSPENRGRETQY